This T cell receptor beta chain comes out of a study of T cell repertoires in cytomegalovirus infection. Study details: Matching HLA type, along with CMV infection, was indicated by public TCR beta signatures.

From germline, CDR1 is MNHEY and CDR2 SMNVEV (reference sequence). The CDR3 totals 16 residues. V was trimmed by 7 bases and J by 9 bases, leaving 22 bases between them. In the case of this clonotype: Antigen unknown.

Via MiXCR, TCRdb re-called the reads, giving one row per CDR3 protein. The sample has around 740,000 distinct CDR3 sequences; under 40% are singletons. Notes on the study in general: Public TCR beta family frequency separated CMV-and-HLA carriers, including in an independent cohort. The response measured ex vivo was dominated by TCR beta clonotypes (HLA-C-restricted and CMV-specific).

This chain links TRBV27 with TRBJ1-6, with a weak D call TRBD1 (5 bases). The specimen was PBMCs. This sequence originates from a human donor in good health (CMV status not recorded). Some clones in this sample may be carry-over from other donors' samples. The CDR3 DNA is TGTGCCAGCACTTTTAAGGTGGGGACTGCGTTTTCACCCCTCCACTTT. This sequence encodes CASTFKVGTAFSPLHF.